The entry below describes one T cell receptor (beta chain). The sample is drawn from a study of blood T cell repertoires in COVID-19. Overall study context: Samples came from the United States, Italy and Spain, spanning acute and convalescent COVID-19.

The CDR3 length is 16 residues. V was pared by 5 bases and J by 2 bases, with 13 bases between. The germline CDR1 and CDR2 sequences are SGHAT and FQNNGV. Using immunoSEQ multiplex PCR, the repertoire was profiled, and TCRdb retains in-frame clones only, with some absent. The sample holds about 170,000 clones, 84% seen once. Sequences were obtained from peripheral blood. The rearrangement links TRBV11-2 to TRBJ1-6, with a tentative D call TRBD1 (6 bases). The receptor was isolated from a middle-aged man who had recovered from COVID-19. This chain's CDR3 is CASSTRTVPYNSPLHF. As DNA, the CDR3 is TGTGCCAGCAGCACCCGGACAGTCCCCTATAATTCACCCCTCCACTTT.